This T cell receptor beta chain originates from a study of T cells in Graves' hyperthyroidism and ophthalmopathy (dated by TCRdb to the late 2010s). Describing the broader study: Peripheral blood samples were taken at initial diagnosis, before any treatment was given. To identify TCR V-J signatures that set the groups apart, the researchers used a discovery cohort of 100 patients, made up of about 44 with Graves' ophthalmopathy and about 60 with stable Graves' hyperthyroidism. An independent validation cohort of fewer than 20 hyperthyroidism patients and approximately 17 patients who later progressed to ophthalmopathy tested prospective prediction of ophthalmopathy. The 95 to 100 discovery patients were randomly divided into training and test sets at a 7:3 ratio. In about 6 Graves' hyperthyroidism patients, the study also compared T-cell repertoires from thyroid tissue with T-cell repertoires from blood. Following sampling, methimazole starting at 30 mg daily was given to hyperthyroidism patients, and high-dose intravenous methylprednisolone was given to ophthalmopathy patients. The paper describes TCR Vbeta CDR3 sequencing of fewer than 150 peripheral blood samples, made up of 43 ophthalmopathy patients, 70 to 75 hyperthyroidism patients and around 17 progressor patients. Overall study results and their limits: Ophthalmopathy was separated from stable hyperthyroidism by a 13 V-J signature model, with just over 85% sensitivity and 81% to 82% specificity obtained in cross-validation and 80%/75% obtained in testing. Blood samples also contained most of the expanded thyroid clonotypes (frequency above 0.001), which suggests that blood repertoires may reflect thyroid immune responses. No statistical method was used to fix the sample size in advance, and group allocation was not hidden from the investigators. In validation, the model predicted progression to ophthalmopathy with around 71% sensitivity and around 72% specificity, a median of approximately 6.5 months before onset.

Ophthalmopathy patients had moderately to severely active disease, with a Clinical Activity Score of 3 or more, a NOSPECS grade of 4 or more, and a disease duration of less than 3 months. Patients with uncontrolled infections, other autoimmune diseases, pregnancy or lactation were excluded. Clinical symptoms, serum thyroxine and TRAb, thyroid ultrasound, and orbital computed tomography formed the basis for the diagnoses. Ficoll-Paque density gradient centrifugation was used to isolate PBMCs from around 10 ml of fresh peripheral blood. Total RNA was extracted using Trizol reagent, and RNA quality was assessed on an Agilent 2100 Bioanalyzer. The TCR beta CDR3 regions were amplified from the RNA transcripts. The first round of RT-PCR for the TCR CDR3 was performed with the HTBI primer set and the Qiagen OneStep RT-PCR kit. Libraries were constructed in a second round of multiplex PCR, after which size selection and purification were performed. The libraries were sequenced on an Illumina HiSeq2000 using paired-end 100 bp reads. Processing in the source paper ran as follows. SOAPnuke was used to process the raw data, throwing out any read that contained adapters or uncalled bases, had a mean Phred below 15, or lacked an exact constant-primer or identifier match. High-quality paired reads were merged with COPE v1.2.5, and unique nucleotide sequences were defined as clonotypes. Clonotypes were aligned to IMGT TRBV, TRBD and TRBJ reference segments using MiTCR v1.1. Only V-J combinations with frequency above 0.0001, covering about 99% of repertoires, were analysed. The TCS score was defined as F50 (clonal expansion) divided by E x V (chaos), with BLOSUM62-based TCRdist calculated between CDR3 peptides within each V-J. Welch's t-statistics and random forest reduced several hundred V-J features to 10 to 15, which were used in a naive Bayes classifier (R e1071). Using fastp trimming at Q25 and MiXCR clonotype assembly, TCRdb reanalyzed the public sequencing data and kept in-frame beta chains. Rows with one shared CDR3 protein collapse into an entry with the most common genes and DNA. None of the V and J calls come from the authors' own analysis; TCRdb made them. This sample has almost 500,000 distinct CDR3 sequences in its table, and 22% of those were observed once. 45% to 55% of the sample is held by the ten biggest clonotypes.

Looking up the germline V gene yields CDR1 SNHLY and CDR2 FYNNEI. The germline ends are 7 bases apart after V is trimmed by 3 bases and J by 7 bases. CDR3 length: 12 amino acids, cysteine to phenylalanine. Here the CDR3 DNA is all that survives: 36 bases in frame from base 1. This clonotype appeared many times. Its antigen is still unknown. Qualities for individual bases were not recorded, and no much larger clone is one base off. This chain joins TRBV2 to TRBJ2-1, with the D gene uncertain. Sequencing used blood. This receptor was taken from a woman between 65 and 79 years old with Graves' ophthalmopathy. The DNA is TGTGCCAGCAGTGAGGCGTGGAATGAGCAGTTCTTC. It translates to CASSEAWNEQFF.